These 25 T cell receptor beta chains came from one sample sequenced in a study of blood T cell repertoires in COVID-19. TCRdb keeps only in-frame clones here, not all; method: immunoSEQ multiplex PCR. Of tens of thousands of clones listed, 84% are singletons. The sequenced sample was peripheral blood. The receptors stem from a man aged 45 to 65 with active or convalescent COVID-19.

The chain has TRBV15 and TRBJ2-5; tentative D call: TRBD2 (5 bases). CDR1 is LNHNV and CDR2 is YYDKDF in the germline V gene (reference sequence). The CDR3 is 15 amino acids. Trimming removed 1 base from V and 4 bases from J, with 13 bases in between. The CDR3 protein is CATSRGRGMGETQYF. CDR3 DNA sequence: TGTGCCACCAGCAGAGGACGAGGGATGGGAGAGACCCAGTACTTC.

CDR3 bases: TGTGCCAGCAGCCCCCAGTGGAGTGCGAACACCGGGGAGCTGTTTTTT. This encodes CASSPQWSANTGELFF. The chain links TRBV7-6 to TRBJ2-2; D call uncertain. CDR1 is SGHVS, CDR2 FNYEAQ, per germline. Trimming stripped 5 bases from V and 0 bases from J, with 13 bases between. The CDR3 totals 16 residues.

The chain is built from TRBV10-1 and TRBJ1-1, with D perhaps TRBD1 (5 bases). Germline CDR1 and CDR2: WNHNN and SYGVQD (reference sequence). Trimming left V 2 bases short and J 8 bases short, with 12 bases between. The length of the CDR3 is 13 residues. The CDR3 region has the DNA TGCGCCAGCAGTGAGCGCTTGGGGGGGGAAGCTTTCTTT. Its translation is CASSERLGGEAFF.

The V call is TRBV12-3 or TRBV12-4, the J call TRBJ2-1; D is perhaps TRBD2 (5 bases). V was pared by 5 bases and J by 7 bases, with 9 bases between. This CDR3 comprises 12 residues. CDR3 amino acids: CASSPTGNEQFF. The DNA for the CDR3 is TGTGCCAGCAGTCCCACGGGGAATGAGCAGTTCTTC.

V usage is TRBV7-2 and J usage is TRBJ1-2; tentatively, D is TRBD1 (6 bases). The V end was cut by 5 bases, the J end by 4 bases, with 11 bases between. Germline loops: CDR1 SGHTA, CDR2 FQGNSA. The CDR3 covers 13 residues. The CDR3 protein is CASSDRDTYGYTF. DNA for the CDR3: TGTGCCAGCAGCGACCGGGACACCTATGGCTACACCTTC.

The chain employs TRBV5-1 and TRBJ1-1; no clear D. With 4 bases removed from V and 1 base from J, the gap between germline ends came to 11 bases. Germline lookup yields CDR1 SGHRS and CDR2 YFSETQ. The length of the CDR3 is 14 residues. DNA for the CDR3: TGCGCCAGCAGCGGTCGGGGAAGGAACACTGAAGCTTTCTTT. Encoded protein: CASSGRGRNTEAFF.

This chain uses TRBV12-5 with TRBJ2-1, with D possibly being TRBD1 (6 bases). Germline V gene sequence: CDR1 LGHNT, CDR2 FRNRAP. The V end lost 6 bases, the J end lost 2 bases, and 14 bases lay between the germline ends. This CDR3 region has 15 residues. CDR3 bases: TGTGCTAGTGGCCAGGGGCCCAGGGCCTACAATGAGCAGTTCTTC. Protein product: CASGQGPRAYNEQFF.

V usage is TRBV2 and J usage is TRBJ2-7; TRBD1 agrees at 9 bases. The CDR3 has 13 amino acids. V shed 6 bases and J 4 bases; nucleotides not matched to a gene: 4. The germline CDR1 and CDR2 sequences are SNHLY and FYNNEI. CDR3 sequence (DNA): TGTGCCAGCAGGGAGGACAGGGGTTACGAGCAGTACTTC. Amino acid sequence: CASREDRGYEQYF. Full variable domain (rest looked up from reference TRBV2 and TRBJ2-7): EPEVTQTPSHQVTQMGQEVILRCVPISNHLYFYWYRQILGQKVEFLVSFYNNEISEKSEIFDDQFSVERPDGSNFTLKIRSTKLEDSAMYFCASREDRGYEQYFGPGTRLTVT.

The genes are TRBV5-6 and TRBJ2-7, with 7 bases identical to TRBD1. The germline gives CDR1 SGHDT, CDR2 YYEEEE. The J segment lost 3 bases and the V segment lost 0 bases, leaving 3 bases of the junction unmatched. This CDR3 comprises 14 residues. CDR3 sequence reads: CASSLGQGFYEQYF. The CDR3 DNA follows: TGTGCCAGCAGCTTGGGACAGGGTTTCTACGAGCAGTACTTC.

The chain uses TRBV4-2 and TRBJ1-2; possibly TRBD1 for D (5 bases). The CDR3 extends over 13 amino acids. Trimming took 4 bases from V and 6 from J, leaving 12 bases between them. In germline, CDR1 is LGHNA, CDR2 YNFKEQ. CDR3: CASSPAREHGYTF. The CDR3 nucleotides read TGTGCCAGCAGCCCCGCCAGGGAACATGGCTACACCTTC.

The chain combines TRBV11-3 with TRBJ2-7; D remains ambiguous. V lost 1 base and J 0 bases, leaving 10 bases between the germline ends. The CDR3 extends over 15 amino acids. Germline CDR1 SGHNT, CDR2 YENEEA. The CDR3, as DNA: TGTGCCAGCAGCTTAGGGCAGTACCTCTCCTACGAGCAGTACTTC. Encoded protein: CASSLGQYLSYEQYF.

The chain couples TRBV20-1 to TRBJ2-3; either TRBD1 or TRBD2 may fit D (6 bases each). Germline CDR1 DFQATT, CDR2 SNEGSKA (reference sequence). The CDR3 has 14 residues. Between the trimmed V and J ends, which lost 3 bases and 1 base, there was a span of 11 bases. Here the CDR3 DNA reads TGCAGTGCTAGTGGGGGCGGGGGCACAGATACGCAGTATTTT. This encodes CSASGGGGTDTQYF.

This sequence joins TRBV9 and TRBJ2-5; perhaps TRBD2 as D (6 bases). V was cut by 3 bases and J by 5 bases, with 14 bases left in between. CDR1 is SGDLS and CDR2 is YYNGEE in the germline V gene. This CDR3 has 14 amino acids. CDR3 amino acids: CASSARDFAETQYF. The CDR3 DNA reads TGTGCCAGCAGCGCCCGGGACTTCGCGGAGACCCAGTACTTC.

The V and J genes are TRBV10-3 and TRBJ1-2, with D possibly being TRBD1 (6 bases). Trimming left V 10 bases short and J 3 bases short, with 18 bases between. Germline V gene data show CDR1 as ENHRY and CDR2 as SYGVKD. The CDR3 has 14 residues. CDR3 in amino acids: CATTDLQGDYGYTF. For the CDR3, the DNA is TGTGCCACCACCGACCTACAGGGAGACTATGGCTACACCTTC.

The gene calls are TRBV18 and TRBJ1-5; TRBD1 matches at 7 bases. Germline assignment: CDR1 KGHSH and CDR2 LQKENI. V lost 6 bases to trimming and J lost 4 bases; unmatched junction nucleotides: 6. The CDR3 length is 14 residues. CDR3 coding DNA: TGTGCCAGCTCTCCTAAGGGGGCTAATCAGCCCCAGCATTTT. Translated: CASSPKGANQPQHF.

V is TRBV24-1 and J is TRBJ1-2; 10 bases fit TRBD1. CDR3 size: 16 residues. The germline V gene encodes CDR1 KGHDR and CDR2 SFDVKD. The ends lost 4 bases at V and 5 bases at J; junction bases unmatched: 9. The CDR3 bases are TGTGCCACCAGTGAACCACGACAGGGGGCAAGGTATGGCTACACCTTC. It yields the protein CATSEPRQGARYGYTF.

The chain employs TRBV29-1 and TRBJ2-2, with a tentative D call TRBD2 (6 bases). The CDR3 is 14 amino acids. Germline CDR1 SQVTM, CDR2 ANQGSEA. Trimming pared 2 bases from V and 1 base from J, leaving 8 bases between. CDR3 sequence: CSVEKGLNTGELFF. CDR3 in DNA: TGCAGCGTTGAAAAGGGACTGAACACCGGGGAGCTGTTTTTT.

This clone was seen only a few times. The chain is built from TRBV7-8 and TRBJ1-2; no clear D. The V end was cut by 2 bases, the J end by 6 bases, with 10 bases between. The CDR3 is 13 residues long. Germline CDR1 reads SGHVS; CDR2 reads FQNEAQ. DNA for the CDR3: TGTGCCAGCAGCTTAATACTCCGAGATGGCTACACCTTC. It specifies CASSLILRDGYTF.

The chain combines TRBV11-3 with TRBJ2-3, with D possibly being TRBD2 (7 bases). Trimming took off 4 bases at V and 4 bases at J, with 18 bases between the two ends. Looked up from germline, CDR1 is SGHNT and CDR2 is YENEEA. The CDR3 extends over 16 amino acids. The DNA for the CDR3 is TGTGCCAGCAGCTCCGGGGGGCGCGCCACCCCAGATACGCAGTATTTT. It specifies CASSSGGRATPDTQYF.

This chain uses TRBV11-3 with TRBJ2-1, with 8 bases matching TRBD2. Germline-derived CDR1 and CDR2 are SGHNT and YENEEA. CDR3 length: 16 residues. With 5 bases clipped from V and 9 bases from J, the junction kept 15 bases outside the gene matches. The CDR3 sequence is CASSRIGGGIRVEQFF. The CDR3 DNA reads TGTGCCAGCAGCCGGATAGGCGGGGGGATCCGCGTTGAGCAGTTCTTC.

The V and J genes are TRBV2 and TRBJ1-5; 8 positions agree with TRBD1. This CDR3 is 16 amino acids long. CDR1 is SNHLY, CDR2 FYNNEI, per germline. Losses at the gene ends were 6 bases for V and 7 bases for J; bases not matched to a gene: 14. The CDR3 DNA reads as TGTGCCAGCAGCAAAGGGGCAGGGGGCGCGCAGCAGCCCCAGCATTTT. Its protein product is CASSKGAGGAQQPQHF.

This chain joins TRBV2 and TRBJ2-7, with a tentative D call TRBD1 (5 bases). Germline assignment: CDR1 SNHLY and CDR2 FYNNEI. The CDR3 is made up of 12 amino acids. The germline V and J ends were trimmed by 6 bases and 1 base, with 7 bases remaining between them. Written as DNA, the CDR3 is TGTGCCAGCAGGACAGTTTCCTACGAGCAGTACTTC. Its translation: CASRTVSYEQYF. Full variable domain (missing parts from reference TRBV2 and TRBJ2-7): EPEVTQTPSHQVTQMGQEVILRCVPISNHLYFYWYRQILGQKVEFLVSFYNNEISEKSEIFDDQFSVERPDGSNFTLKIRSTKLEDSAMYFCASRTVSYEQYFGPGTRLTVT.

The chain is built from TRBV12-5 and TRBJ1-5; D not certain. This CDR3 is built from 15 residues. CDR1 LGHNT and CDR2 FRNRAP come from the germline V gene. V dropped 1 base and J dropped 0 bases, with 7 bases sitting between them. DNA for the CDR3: TGTGCTAGTGGTTTGGGAGGATATAGCAATCAGCCCCAGCATTTT. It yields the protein CASGLGGYSNQPQHF. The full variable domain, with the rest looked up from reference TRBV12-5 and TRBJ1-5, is DARVTQTPRHKVTEMGQEVTMRCQPILGHNTVFWYRQTMMQGLELLAYFRNRAPLDDSGMPKDRFSAEMPDATLATLKIQPSEPRDSAVYFCASGLGGYSNQPQHFGDGTRLSIL.

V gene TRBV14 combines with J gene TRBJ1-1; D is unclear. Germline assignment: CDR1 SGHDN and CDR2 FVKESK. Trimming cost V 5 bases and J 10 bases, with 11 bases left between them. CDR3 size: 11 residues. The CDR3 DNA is TGTGCCAGCAGCGATGGCCCACGAGCTTTCTTT. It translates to CASSDGPRAFF.

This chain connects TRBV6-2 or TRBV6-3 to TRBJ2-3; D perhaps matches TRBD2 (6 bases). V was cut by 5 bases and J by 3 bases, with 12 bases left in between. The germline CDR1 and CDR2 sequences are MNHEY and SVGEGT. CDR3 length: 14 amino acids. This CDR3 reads CASSRGRGTDTQYF. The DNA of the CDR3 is TGTGCCAGCAGTCGGGGGAGAGGTACAGATACGCAGTATTTT.